In its sample, the clone carrying this TCR beta chain was seen once. Its antigen remains unidentified. The record originates from a study of response to subunit inactivated influenza vaccine. Whole-study findings and limits: The study's authors posited that every seasonal influenza vaccination enlists few new T cells.

TCRdb re-derived calls from the RT-PCR reads in MiXCR, one entry per CDR3 protein. The sample has more than 700,000 distinct CDR3 sequences; around 21% are singletons. V lost 6 bases and J lost 4; bases outside the gene matches: 5. The CDR3 totals 14 residues. Germline V gives CDR1 SGHTA, CDR2 FQGNSA. The rearrangement uses TRBV7-2 and TRBJ2-5; 10 positions agree with TRBD2. The sequence derives from a man in his fifties who received an inactivated influenza vaccine. Sequenced material: PBMCs from blood, taken around 5 days after vaccination. CDR3 DNA sequence: TGTGCCAGCAGGGTAGCGGGGGGCCGAGAGACCCAGTACTTC. It yields the protein CASRVAGGRETQYF.